Listed here are 7 T cell receptor beta chains from one sample, sequenced in a study of monozygotic twins with inflammatory bowel disease. TCRdb re-called the 5' RACE reads; every CDR3 protein appears as one record, without DNA. The sample spans about 330,000 distinct CDR3 sequences; the ten largest clones claim around 2%. The source material was blood. These receptors all stem from a human donor with ulcerative colitis or Crohn's disease, or a healthy co-twin of an affected twin (not recorded which).

The chain is built from TRBV28 and TRBJ2-3; TCRdb's D call of TRBD1 is untestable without DNA. Germline CDR1 MDHEN, CDR2 SYDVKM. The length of the CDR3 is 15 residues. This chain's CDR3 is CASSPPGQLTDTQYF.

The rearrangement joins TRBV4-1 to TRBJ2-5; TCRdb gives TRBD2 as the D gene, but with no DNA this cannot be confirmed. Germline V lookup: CDR1 MGHRA, CDR2 YSYEKL. CDR3 length equals 17 residues. The CDR3 protein is CASSQETSGTGQETQYF.

The chain recombines TRBV7-6 with TRBJ2-1. Germline-derived CDR1 and CDR2 are SGHVS and FNYEAQ. The CDR3 has 12 residues. The CDR3 region is CASSLLSYEQFF.

V and J are TRBV7-9 and TRBJ2-4; with no DNA, the TCRdb D assignment of TRBD1 cannot be verified. The germline CDR1 and CDR2 sequences are SEHNR and FQNEAQ (reference sequence). CDR3 length equals 13 residues. CDR3 protein: CASSSDRENIQYF.

CDR3 sequence reads: CSARSWEAGDQPQHF. The chain joins TRBV20-1 to TRBJ1-5. Germline CDR1 reads DFQATT; CDR2 reads SNEGSKA (reference sequence). The CDR3 is 15 residues long.

The chain recombines TRBV20-1 with TRBJ1-6. The length of the CDR3 is 15 residues. CDR1 is DFQATT and CDR2 is SNEGSKA in the germline V gene (reference sequence). Here the CDR3 reads CSAPPPQGRNSPLHF.

The chain couples TRBV6-5 to TRBJ2-1; checking the TCRdb D call of TRBD1 is not possible without DNA. This CDR3 contains 15 residues. Germline CDR1 and CDR2: MNHEY and SVGAGI. CDR3 protein: CASSYPDMGVNEQFF.